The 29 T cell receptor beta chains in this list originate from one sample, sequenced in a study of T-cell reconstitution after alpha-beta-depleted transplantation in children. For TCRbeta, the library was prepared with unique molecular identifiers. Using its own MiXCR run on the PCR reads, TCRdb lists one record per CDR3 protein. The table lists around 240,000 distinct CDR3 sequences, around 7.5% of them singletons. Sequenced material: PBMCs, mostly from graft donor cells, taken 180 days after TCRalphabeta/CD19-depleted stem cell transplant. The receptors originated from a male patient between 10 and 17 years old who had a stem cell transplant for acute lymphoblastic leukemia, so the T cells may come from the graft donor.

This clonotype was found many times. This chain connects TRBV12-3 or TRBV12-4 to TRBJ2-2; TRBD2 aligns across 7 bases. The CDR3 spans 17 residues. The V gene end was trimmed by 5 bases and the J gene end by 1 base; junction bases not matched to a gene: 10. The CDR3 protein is CASSAWLAVMNTGELFF. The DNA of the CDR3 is TGTGCCAGCAGTGCCTGGCTAGCGGTTATGAACACCGGGGAGCTGTTTTTT.

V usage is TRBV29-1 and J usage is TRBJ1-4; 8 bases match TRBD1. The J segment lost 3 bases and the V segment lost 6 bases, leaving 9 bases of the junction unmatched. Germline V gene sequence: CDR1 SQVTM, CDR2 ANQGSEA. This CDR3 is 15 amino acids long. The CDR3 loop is CSVTADRGPNEKLFF. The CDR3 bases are TGCAGCGTCACCGCAGACAGGGGACCTAATGAAAAACTGTTTTTT.

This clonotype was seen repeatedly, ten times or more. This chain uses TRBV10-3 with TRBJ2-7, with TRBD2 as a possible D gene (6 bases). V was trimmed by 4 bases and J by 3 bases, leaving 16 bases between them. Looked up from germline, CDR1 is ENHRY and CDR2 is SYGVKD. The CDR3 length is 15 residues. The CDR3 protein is CAISAPGLDYYEQYF. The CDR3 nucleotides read TGTGCCATCAGTGCCCCGGGGCTGGACTACTACGAGCAGTACTTC.

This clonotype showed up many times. Here the CDR3 DNA reads TGCGCCAGCAGCCAGAGGCCAGGGGATCAAGAGACCCAGTACTTC. It translates to CASSQRPGDQETQYF. This rearrangement joins TRBV4-1 to TRBJ2-5; a possible D gene is TRBD1 (6 bases). Germline-derived CDR1 and CDR2 are MGHRA and YSYEKL. This CDR3 comprises 15 residues. V was shortened by 3 bases and J by 2 bases, with 13 bases between the two germline ends.

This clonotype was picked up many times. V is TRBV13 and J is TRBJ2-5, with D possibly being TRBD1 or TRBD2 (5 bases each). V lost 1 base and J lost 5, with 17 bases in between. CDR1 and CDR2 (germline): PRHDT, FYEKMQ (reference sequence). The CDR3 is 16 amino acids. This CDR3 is CASSLDESGGMETQYF. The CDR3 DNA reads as TGTGCCAGCAGCTTAGATGAGAGTGGGGGTATGGAGACCCAGTACTTC.

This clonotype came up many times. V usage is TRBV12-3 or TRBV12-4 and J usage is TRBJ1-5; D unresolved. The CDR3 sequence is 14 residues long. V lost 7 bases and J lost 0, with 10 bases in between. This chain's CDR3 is CASMRGVSNQPQHF. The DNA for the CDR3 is TGTGCCAGCATGCGCGGAGTTAGCAATCAGCCCCAGCATTTT.

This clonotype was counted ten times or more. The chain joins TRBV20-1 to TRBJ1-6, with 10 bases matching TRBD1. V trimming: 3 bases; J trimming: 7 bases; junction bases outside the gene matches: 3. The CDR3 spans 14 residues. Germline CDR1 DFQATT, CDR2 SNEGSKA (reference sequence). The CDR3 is CSARDRGGNSPLHF. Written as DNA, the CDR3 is TGCAGTGCTAGGGACAGGGGGGGGAATTCACCCCTCCACTTT.

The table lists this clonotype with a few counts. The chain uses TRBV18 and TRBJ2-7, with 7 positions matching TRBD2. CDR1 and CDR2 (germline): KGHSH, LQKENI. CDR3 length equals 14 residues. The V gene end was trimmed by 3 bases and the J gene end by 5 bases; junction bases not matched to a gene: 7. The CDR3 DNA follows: TGTGCCAGCTCACCGGGAGGGCCCCTGAACGAGCAGTACTTC. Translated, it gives CASSPGGPLNEQYF.

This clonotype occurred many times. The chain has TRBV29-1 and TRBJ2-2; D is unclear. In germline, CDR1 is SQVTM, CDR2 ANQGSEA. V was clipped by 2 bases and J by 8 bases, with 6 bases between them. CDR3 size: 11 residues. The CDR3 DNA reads TGCAGCGTTGAACTTGGTGGGGAGCTGTTTTTT. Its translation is CSVELGGELFF.

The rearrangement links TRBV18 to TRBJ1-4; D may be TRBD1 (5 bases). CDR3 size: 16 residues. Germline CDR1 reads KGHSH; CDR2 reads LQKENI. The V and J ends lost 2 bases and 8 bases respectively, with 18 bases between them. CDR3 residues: CASSPFADPRGEKLFF. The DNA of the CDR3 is TGTGCCAGCTCACCATTTGCGGACCCCCGGGGCGAAAAACTGTTTTTT.

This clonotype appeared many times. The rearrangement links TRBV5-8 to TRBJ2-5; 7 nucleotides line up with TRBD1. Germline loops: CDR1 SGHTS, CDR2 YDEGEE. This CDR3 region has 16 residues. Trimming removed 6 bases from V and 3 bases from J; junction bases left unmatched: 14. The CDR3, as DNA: TGTGCCAGCACCCCCCTTGCCCGACAGGGAAAAGAGACCCAGTACTTC. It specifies CASTPLARQGKETQYF. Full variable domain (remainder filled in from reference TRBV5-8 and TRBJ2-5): EAGVTQSPTHLIKTRGQQATLRCSPISGHTSVYWYQQALGLGLQFLLWYDEGEERNRGNFPPRFSGRQFPNYSSELNVNALELEDSALYLCASTPLARQGKETQYFGPGTRLLVL.

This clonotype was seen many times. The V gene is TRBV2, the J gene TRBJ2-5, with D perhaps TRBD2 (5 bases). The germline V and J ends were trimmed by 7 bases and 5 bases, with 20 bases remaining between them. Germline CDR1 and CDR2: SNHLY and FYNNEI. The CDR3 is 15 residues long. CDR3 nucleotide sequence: TGTGCCAGCACTCACGAACCGGTCGGGGTGGAGACCCAGTACTTC. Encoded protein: CASTHEPVGVETQYF.

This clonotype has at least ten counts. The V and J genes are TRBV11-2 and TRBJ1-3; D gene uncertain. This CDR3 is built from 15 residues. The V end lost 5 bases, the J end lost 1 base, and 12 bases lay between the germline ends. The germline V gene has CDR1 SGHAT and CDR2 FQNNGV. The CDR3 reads CASSRIDTSGNTIYF. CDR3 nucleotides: TGTGCCAGCAGCCGAATCGACACATCTGGAAACACCATATATTTT.

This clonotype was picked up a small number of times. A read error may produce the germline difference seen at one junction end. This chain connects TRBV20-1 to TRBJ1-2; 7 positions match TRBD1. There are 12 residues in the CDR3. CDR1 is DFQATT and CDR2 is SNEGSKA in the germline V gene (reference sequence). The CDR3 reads CGAHRGGYGYTF. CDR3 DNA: TGCGGTGCTCACAGGGGAGGATATGGCTACACCTTC.

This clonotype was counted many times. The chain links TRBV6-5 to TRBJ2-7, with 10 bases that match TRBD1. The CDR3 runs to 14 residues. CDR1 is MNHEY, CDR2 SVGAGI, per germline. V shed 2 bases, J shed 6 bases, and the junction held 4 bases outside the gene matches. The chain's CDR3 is CASSYDRGQGEQYF. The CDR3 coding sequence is TGTGCCAGCAGTTACGACAGGGGGCAAGGCGAGCAGTACTTC.

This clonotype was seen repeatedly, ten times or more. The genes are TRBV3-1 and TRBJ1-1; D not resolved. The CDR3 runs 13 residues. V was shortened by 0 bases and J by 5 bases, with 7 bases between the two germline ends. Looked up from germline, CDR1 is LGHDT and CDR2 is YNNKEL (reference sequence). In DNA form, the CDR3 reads TGTGCCAGCAGCCAAGACGGTGGGACTGAAGCTTTCTTT. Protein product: CASSQDGGTEAFF.

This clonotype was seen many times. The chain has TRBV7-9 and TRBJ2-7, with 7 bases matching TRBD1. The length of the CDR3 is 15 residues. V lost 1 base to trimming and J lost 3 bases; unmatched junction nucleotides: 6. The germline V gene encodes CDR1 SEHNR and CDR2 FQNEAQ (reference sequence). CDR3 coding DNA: TGTGCCAGCAGCTTAGGCCCGGGACAGAACTACGAGCAGTACTTC. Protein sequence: CASSLGPGQNYEQYF.

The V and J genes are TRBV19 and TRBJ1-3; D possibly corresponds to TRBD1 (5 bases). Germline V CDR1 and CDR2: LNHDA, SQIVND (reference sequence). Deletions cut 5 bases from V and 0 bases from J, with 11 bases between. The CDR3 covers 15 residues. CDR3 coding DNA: TGTGCCAGTAGTGCCCGACAGAACTCTGGAAACACCATATATTTT. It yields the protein CASSARQNSGNTIYF.

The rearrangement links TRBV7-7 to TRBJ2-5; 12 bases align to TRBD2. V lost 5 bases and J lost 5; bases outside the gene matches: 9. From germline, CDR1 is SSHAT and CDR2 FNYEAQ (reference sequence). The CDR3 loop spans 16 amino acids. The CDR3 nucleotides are TGTGCCAGCAGCCCCCGGACTAGCGGGGCCTGGGAGACCCAGTACTTC. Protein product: CASSPRTSGAWETQYF.

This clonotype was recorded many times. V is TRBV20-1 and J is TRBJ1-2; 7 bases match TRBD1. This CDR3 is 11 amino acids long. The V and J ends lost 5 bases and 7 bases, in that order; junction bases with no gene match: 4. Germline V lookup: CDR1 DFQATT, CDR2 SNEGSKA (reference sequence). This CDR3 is CSAWDSRGYTF. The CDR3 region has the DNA TGCAGTGCTTGGGACAGCCGTGGCTACACCTTC.

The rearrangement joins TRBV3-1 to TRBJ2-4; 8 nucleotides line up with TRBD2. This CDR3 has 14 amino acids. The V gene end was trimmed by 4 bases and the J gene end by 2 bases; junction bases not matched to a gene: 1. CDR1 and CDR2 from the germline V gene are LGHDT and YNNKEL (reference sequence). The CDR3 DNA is TGTGCCAGCAGCCCGGGGGGGCCCAAAAACATTCAGTACTTC. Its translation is CASSPGGPKNIQYF. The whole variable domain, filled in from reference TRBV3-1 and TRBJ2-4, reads DTAVSQTPKYLVTQMGNDKSIKCEQNLGHDTMYWYKQDSKKFLKIMFSYNNKELIINETVPNRFSPKSPDKAHLNLHINSLELGDSAVYFCASSPGGPKNIQYFGAGTRLSVL.

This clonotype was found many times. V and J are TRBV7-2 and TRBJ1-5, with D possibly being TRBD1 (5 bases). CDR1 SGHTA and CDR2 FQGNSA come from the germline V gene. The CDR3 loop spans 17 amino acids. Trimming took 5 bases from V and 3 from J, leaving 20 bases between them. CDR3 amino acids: CASSLNSGTVPNQPQHF. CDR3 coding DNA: TGTGCCAGCAGCCTCAACTCCGGGACGGTCCCCAATCAGCCCCAGCATTTT.

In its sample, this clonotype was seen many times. CDR3 DNA sequence: TGTGCCAGCAGCTTACGCAACAGGGTAGATGAGCAGTTCTTC. Protein: CASSLRNRVDEQFF. The V call is TRBV7-2, the J call TRBJ2-1; D may be TRBD1 (6 bases). The germline CDR1 and CDR2 sequences are SGHTA and FQGNSA. V was shortened by 2 bases and J by 8 bases, with 13 bases between the two germline ends. The CDR3 is 14 amino acids.

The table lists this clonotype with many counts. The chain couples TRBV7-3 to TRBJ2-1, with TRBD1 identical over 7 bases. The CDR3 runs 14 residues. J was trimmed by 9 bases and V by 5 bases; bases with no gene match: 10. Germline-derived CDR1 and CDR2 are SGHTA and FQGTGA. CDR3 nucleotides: TGTGCCAGCAGCGAGTCCAGACAGGGAAGTGAGCAGTTCTTC. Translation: CASSESRQGSEQFF.

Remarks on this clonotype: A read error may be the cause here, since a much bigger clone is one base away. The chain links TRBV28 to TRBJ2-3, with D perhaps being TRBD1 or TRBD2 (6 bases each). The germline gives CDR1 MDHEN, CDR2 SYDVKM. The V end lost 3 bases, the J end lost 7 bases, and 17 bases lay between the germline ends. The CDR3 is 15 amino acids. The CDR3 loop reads CASSLRSGGWHTQYF. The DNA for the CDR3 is TGTGCCAGCAGTTTGAGGTCCGGGGGCTGGCATACGCAGTATTTT.

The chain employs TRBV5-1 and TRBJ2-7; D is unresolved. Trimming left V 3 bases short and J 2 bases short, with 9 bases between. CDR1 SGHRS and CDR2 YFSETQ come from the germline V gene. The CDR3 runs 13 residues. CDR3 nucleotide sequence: TGCGCCAGCAGCTCCCCCGGGCCCTACGAGCAGTACTTC. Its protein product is CASSSPGPYEQYF.

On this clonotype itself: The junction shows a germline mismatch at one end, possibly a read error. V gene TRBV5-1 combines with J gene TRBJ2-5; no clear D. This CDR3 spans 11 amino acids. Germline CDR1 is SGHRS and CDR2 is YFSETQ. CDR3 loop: CASSLLETRYF. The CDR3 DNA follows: TGCGCCAGCAGCTTGCTTGAGACCCGGTACTTC.

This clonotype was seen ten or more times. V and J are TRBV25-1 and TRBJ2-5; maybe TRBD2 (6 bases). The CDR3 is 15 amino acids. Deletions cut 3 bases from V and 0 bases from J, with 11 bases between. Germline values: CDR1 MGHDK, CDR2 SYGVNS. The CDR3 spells CASSDAGRYQETQYF. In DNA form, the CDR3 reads TGTGCCAGCAGTGATGCGGGACGGTACCAAGAGACCCAGTACTTC.

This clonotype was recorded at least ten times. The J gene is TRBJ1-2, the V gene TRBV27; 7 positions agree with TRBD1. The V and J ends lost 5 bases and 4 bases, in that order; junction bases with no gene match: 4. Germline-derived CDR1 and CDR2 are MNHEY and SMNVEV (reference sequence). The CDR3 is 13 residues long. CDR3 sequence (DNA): TGTGCCAGCAGTATGTCAGGGGGCTATGGCTACACCTTC. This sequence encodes CASSMSGGYGYTF.